A selection of T cell receptor beta chains follows, all from one sample in a study of cytomegalovirus exposure and HLA in healthy donors. The method was immunoSEQ multiplex PCR; TCRdb's version includes in-frame clones alone and lacks a portion of them. The sample yields about 160,000 clones, roughly 84% seen once. Sequencing input: PBMCs. All receptors derive from a boy between 2 and 10 years old in good health and CMV-seronegative. The CDR3 runs from the conserved cysteine through the conserved F or W. D genes are given only for firm matches. The size field is filled for only some rows; it gives once, few, many or a size class.

v_gene: TRBV9
d_gene: .
j_gene: TRBJ2-5
abundance: .
CDR3nt: TGTGCCAGCTCGAGTAGCGGAGAGACCCAGTACTTC
CDR3aa: CASSSSGETQYF

v_gene: TRBV5-1
d_gene: .
j_gene: TRBJ2-4
abundance: .
CDR3nt: TGCGCCAGCAGTCCGACTAGTCTGGGCTCCAAAAACATTCAGTACTTC
CDR3aa: CASSPTSLGSKNIQYF

v_gene: TRBV7-9
d_gene: .
j_gene: TRBJ2-2
abundance: .
CDR3nt: TGTGCCAGCAGCTTAGGACTGGCGAACACCGGGGAGCTGTTTTTT
CDR3aa: CASSLGLANTGELFF

v_gene: TRBV5-1
d_gene: .
j_gene: TRBJ1-1
abundance: once
CDR3nt: TGCGCCAGCAGCTTGGGGGGGCAGAGCACTGAAGCTTTCTTT
CDR3aa: CASSLGGQSTEAFF

v_gene: TRBV7-8
d_gene: .
j_gene: TRBJ2-7
abundance: .
CDR3nt: TGTGCCAGCAGCTTAGAATCGCGGGGCTACGAGCAGTACTTC
CDR3aa: CASSLESRGYEQYF

v_gene: TRBV11-1
d_gene: .
j_gene: TRBJ2-1
abundance: .
CDR3nt: TGTGCCAGCAGCTACTTGGACTGGAATGAGCAGTTCTTC
CDR3aa: CASSYLDWNEQFF

v_gene: TRBV7-3
d_gene: .
j_gene: TRBJ2-1
abundance: .
CDR3nt: TGTGCCAGCAGCCCGGAACCCGTAGGGGCTTATGAGCAGTTCTTC
CDR3aa: CASSPEPVGAYEQFF

v_gene: TRBV10-2
d_gene: .
j_gene: TRBJ1-5
abundance: .
CDR3nt: TGCGCCAGCAGTGAGTCCTCGGGGGATCAGCCCCAGCATTTT
CDR3aa: CASSESSGDQPQHF

v_gene: TRBV30
d_gene: .
j_gene: TRBJ1-2
abundance: once
CDR3nt: TGTGCCTGGACTGGGCCGGGAGGCTATGGCTACACCTTC
CDR3aa: CAWTGPGGYGYTF

v_gene: TRBV6-5
d_gene: TRBD1
j_gene: TRBJ2-3
abundance: few
CDR3nt: TGTGCCAGCAGAAGACGCGCACAGGGGACAGATACGCAGTATTTT
CDR3aa: CASRRRAQGTDTQYF

v_gene: TRBV30
d_gene: .
j_gene: TRBJ1-2
abundance: .
CDR3nt: TGTGCCTGGACAGGGGTATGGATTGGCTACACCTTC
CDR3aa: CAWTGVWIGYTF

v_gene: TRBV5-1
d_gene: TRBD1
j_gene: TRBJ1-2
abundance: .
CDR3nt: TGCGCCAGCAGCCACGGGGGGACAGGGCGAAACTATGGCTACACCTTC
CDR3aa: CASSHGGTGRNYGYTF

v_gene: TRBV18
d_gene: TRBD1
j_gene: TRBJ2-7
abundance: .
CDR3nt: TGTGCCAGCTCACCCACAGGGGGGATCGAGCAGTACTTC
CDR3aa: CASSPTGGIEQYF

v_gene: TRBV18
d_gene: .
j_gene: TRBJ1-2
abundance: once
CDR3nt: TGTGCCAGCTCACCAAATACCCAGGGGCAGAACTATGGCTACACCTTC
CDR3aa: CASSPNTQGQNYGYTF

v_gene: TRBV7-9
d_gene: TRBD2
j_gene: TRBJ2-5
abundance: once
CDR3nt: TGTGCCAGCAGCTTAAGGCGGGAGACGCAAGAGACCCAGTACTTC
CDR3aa: CASSLRRETQETQYF

v_gene: TRBV11-3
d_gene: .
j_gene: TRBJ2-7
abundance: .
CDR3nt: TGTGCCAGCAGCTTAGCAGTCTCCTACGAGCAGTACTTC
CDR3aa: CASSLAVSYEQYF

v_gene: TRBV29-1
d_gene: .
j_gene: TRBJ1-4
abundance: .
CDR3nt: TGCAGCGCCTATTTATCGTCGCAAGAAAAACTGTTTTTT
CDR3aa: CSAYLSSQEKLFF

v_gene: TRBV11-2
d_gene: TRBD1
j_gene: TRBJ1-2
abundance: .
CDR3nt: TGTGCCAGCAGCTTCGCAGGGGGAGGCTATGGCTACACCTTC
CDR3aa: CASSFAGGGYGYTF

v_gene: TRBV5-6
d_gene: TRBD1
j_gene: TRBJ2-2
abundance: .
CDR3nt: TGTGCCAGCAGCTTTCTGGACAGGCTAAACACCGGGGAGCTGTTTTTT
CDR3aa: CASSFLDRLNTGELFF

v_gene: TRBV9
d_gene: TRBD1
j_gene: TRBJ2-2
abundance: once
CDR3nt: TGTGCCAGCAGTCAACCGGGACAGGGGGCGTACGGGGAGCTGTTTTTT
CDR3aa: CASSQPGQGAYGELFF

v_gene: TRBV7-9
d_gene: .
j_gene: TRBJ2-3
abundance: few
CDR3nt: TGTGCCAGCAGCTTACCCGGTTTGGATACGCAGTATTTT
CDR3aa: CASSLPGLDTQYF

v_gene: TRBV30
d_gene: TRBD1
j_gene: TRBJ1-2
abundance: few
CDR3nt: TGTGCCTGGAGGACAGGGGGCAAGGGCTACACCTTC
CDR3aa: CAWRTGGKGYTF

v_gene: TRBV2
d_gene: .
j_gene: TRBJ2-1
abundance: .
CDR3nt: TGTGCCAGCAGGAACAGGGTGTGGGATGAGCAGTTCTTC
CDR3aa: CASRNRVWDEQFF

v_gene: TRBV7-7
d_gene: .
j_gene: TRBJ2-1
abundance: .
CDR3nt: TGTGCTAGCAGCCCGGACAGAAACAATGAGCAGTTCTTC
CDR3aa: CASSPDRNNEQFF

v_gene: TRBV19
d_gene: TRBD1
j_gene: TRBJ2-7
abundance: .
CDR3nt: TGTGCCAGTAGTATAGGGGGACAGCGCTCCTACGAGCAGTACTTC
CDR3aa: CASSIGGQRSYEQYF

v_gene: TRBV5-4
d_gene: .
j_gene: TRBJ2-2
abundance: .
CDR3nt: TGTGCCAGCGCACAGATGAACACCGGGGAGCTGTTTTTT
CDR3aa: CASAQMNTGELFF

v_gene: TRBV4-1
d_gene: TRBD1
j_gene: TRBJ1-2
abundance: .
CDR3nt: TGCGCCAGCAGCCTTAGACAGGGGGCATTGGGGGGCTACACCTTC
CDR3aa: CASSLRQGALGGYTF

v_gene: TRBV5-4
d_gene: TRBD1
j_gene: TRBJ1-1
abundance: once
CDR3nt: TGTGCCAGCAGTCAGAAACAGGGGGCGACCACTGAAGCTTTCTTT
CDR3aa: CASSQKQGATTEAFF

v_gene: TRBV4-1
d_gene: .
j_gene: TRBJ1-2
abundance: .
CDR3nt: TGCGCCAGCAGCCAAGGGTGGGGCGAAAACCTTAACTATGGCTACACCTTC
CDR3aa: CASSQGWGENLNYGYTF

v_gene: TRBV10-3
d_gene: .
j_gene: TRBJ1-2
abundance: .
CDR3nt: TGTGCCATCAGTGAGTCAGAGCGTTCCTATGGCTACACCTTC
CDR3aa: CAISESERSYGYTF

v_gene: TRBV4-2
d_gene: TRBD2
j_gene: TRBJ2-4
abundance: .
CDR3nt: TGTGCCAGCAGCCAAGATCTAACTAGCGGGAGGGCCAACATTCAGTACTTC
CDR3aa: CASSQDLTSGRANIQYF

v_gene: TRBV2
d_gene: TRBD1
j_gene: TRBJ1-2
abundance: .
CDR3nt: TGTGCCAGCAGTCCACCCGACAGGGGCTATGGCTACACCTTC
CDR3aa: CASSPPDRGYGYTF

v_gene: TRBV6-1
d_gene: TRBD2
j_gene: TRBJ2-1
abundance: .
CDR3nt: TGTGCCAGCAGTGACAGCGGGAGCTCCTACAATGAGCAGTTCTTC
CDR3aa: CASSDSGSSYNEQFF

v_gene: TRBV4-3
d_gene: .
j_gene: TRBJ1-1
abundance: few
CDR3nt: TGCGCCAGCAGCCAAGATGTTAGTCGGACTGAAGCTTTCTTT
CDR3aa: CASSQDVSRTEAFF

v_gene: TRBV19
d_gene: .
j_gene: TRBJ1-3
abundance: .
CDR3nt: TGTGCCAGTCAACAGAACTCTGGAAACACCATATATTTT
CDR3aa: CASQQNSGNTIYF

v_gene: TRBV7-2
d_gene: TRBD1
j_gene: TRBJ1-1
abundance: .
CDR3nt: TGTGCCAGCAGCTTTGACCGACAGGGGGGTGGGACTGAAGCTTTCTTT
CDR3aa: CASSFDRQGGGTEAFF

v_gene: TRBV7-2
d_gene: .
j_gene: TRBJ1-1
abundance: .
CDR3nt: TGTGCCAGCAGCTTACAGGAATGGAACACTGAAGCTTTCTTT
CDR3aa: CASSLQEWNTEAFF

v_gene: TRBV10-3
d_gene: .
j_gene: TRBJ1-2
abundance: .
CDR3nt: TGTGCCATCAGCGACTCTACAGGGCTCTATGGCTACACCTTC
CDR3aa: CAISDSTGLYGYTF

v_gene: TRBV18
d_gene: .
j_gene: TRBJ1-1
abundance: .
CDR3nt: TGTGCCAGCTCACCGATGAGGGGACACCTGAACACTGAAGCTTTCTTT
CDR3aa: CASSPMRGHLNTEAFF

v_gene: TRBV19
d_gene: TRBD1
j_gene: TRBJ1-3
abundance: .
CDR3nt: TGTGCCAGTAGTATCCGAGGGGGCAGCAACTCTGGAAACACCATATATTTT
CDR3aa: CASSIRGGSNSGNTIYF

v_gene: TRBV5-1
d_gene: .
j_gene: TRBJ2-3
abundance: .
CDR3nt: TGCGCCAGCAGCCCCGGCACAGATACGCAGTATTTT
CDR3aa: CASSPGTDTQYF

v_gene: TRBV18
d_gene: TRBD1
j_gene: TRBJ1-1
abundance: .
CDR3nt: TGTGCCAGCTCACCGAGGGGACAGGGTCCTACTGAAGCTTTCTTT
CDR3aa: CASSPRGQGPTEAFF

v_gene: TRBV29-1
d_gene: .
j_gene: TRBJ1-2
abundance: .
CDR3nt: TGCAGCGTATCAACACCCGGGGGGAGATATGGCTACACCTTC
CDR3aa: CSVSTPGGRYGYTF